The 6 T cell receptor beta chains in this list originate from one sample, sequenced in a study of cytotoxic CD8 clonotypes in ibrutinib-treated CLL. Measured with immunoSEQ multiplex PCR; TCRdb has only the in-frame clones, and not every one. In the table there are around 250,000 clones, about three quarters of which are singletons. The sequencing used PBMCs, collected after 24 months of ibrutinib treatment. Source of these receptors: a human donor with chronic lymphocytic leukemia.

This clone was observed a handful of times. The V and J genes are TRBV19 and TRBJ2-7; 8 positions match TRBD1. The V gene's germline CDR1 is LNHDA and CDR2 SQIVND (reference sequence). This CDR3 spans 14 amino acids. J was trimmed by 3 bases and V by 4 bases; bases with no gene match: 5. Written as DNA, the CDR3 is TGTGCCAGTAGTACCCGGACAGGGAGCTACGAGCAGTACTTC. The encoded protein is CASSTRTGSYEQYF.

V and J are TRBV7-9 and TRBJ2-7; D may correspond to TRBD1 or TRBD2 (5 bases each). Germline-derived CDR1 and CDR2 are SEHNR and FQNEAQ (reference sequence). The CDR3 runs to 16 residues. The V end lost 5 bases, the J end lost 0 bases, and 17 bases lay between the germline ends. The CDR3 DNA follows: TGTGCCAGCAGCGTTAATGAGGGGAGCGCCTCCTACGAGCAGTACTTC. Translated: CASSVNEGSASYEQYF.

The rearrangement joins TRBV5-1 to TRBJ2-2; D is uncertain. V was pared by 7 bases and J by 0 bases, with 10 bases between. The CDR3 totals 14 residues. CDR1 is SGHRS, CDR2 YFSETQ, per germline. The CDR3 protein is CASQGPSNTGELFF. The CDR3 DNA follows: TGCGCCAGCCAAGGACCTTCGAACACCGGGGAGCTGTTTTTT.

The chain recombines TRBV6-1 with TRBJ2-7; perhaps TRBD1 as D (5 bases). This CDR3 contains 13 residues. Trimming stripped 6 bases from V and 0 bases from J, with 9 bases between. Germline-derived CDR1 and CDR2 are MNHNS and SASEGT. The CDR3 here is CASRRQTSYEQYF. As DNA, the CDR3 is TGTGCCAGCAGAAGACAGACCTCCTACGAGCAGTACTTC.

The rearrangement joins TRBV9 to TRBJ2-3, with TRBD1 identical over 11 bases. V shed 4 bases, J shed 3 bases, and the junction held 7 bases outside the gene matches. The CDR3 is 16 residues long. Per germline, CDR1 SGDLS and CDR2 YYNGEE. CDR3 nucleotides: TGTGCCAGCAGCTTCCGGGACAGGGGGAGGACAGATACGCAGTATTTT. It yields the protein CASSFRDRGRTDTQYF.

The chain recombines TRBV6-5 with TRBJ2-1, with 12 bases identical to TRBD2. Germline CDR1 reads MNHEY; CDR2 reads SVGAGI. The CDR3 consists of 15 residues. After removal of 5 bases from V and 4 bases from J, the junction contained 3 bases not matched to a gene. The CDR3 sequence is CASSAGTSGYNEQFF. The CDR3 region has the DNA TGTGCCAGCAGTGCCGGGACTAGCGGGTACAATGAGCAGTTCTTC.